The sequence of this TCR beta chain was determined in a study of technical replicates of blood from a handful of donors. This table comes from immunoSEQ multiplex PCR, and its TCRdb copy is limited to in-frame clones, with some not included. The table lists roughly 72,000 clones, 85% to 95% of them singletons. The ends were cut back, 3 bases at V and 0 bases at J, with 19 bases in the middle. The CDR3 totals 17 residues. CDR1 and CDR2 (germline): SQVTM, ANQGSEA. Source material: T cells isolated from PBMCs. The chain couples TRBV29-1 to TRBJ2-3, with D possibly TRBD2 on 6 matching bases. This TCR derives from a human donor in good health. The CDR3 loop is CSVDGLRDSQSTDTQYF. CDR3 nucleotides: TGCAGCGTTGATGGCCTACGGGACTCCCAGAGCACAGATACGCAGTATTTT.